These 19 T cell receptor beta chains were all obtained from the same sample, sequenced in a study of cytomegalovirus exposure and HLA in healthy donors. Both 60 Vbeta primers and 13 Jbeta primers went into the PCR. Measured with immunoSEQ multiplex PCR; TCRdb has only the in-frame clones, and not every one. The sample holds 100,000 or so clones, roughly 80% seen once. The sample comprised PBMCs. These TCRs come from a man between 18 and 29 years old in good health and CMV-seronegative.

The rearrangement joins TRBV5-1 to TRBJ2-7; 10 bases align to TRBD1. The CDR3 runs 16 residues. Germline CDR1 reads SGHRS; CDR2 reads YFSETQ. The junction had 11 bases not matched to a gene; V was cut back by 4 bases and J by 4 bases. The CDR3 DNA is TGCGCCAGCAGCGTGTACCGGGACAGGGGTACATACGAGCAGTACTTC. It yields the protein CASSVYRDRGTYEQYF. The whole variable domain, filled in from reference TRBV5-1 and TRBJ2-7, reads KAGVTQTPRYLIKTRGQQVTLSCSPISGHRSVSWYQQTPGQGLQFLFEYFSETQRNKGNFPGRFSGRQFSNSRSEMNVSTLELGDSALYLCASSVYRDRGTYEQYFGPGTRLTVT.

This clone was observed once. Within the sample, other DNA sequences also encode this same CDR3. V usage is TRBV5-1 and J usage is TRBJ1-1, with D uncertain. V was shortened by 4 bases and J by 6 bases, with 13 bases between the two germline ends. Looked up from germline, CDR1 is SGHRS and CDR2 is YFSETQ. CDR3 length equals 13 residues. CDR3 bases: TGCGCCAGCAGCCCCGGTGGGGAGGCTGAAGCTTTCTTT. Its protein is CASSPGGEAEAFF.

The chain carries TRBV6-5 and TRBJ2-1, with 7 bases fitting TRBD2. CDR1 and CDR2 (germline): MNHEY, SVGAGI. The CDR3 is 15 residues long. Trimming took 4 bases from V and 9 from J; bases not matched to a gene: 12. The DNA for the CDR3 is TGTGCCAGCAGTTCCGGACTAGGATTACATGGTGAGCAGTTCTTC. Its translation is CASSSGLGLHGEQFF.

This clone was recorded only once. The genes are TRBV7-6 and TRBJ2-2, with D possibly being TRBD2 (7 bases). CDR3 size: 16 residues. Germline V gene data show CDR1 as SGHVS and CDR2 as FNYEAQ. Trimming pared 8 bases from V and 4 bases from J, leaving 20 bases between. The CDR3: CASGSGERDPTGELFF. CDR3 sequence (DNA): TGTGCCAGCGGATCAGGGGAGCGGGACCCCACCGGGGAGCTGTTTTTT. The variable domain in full, completed from reference TRBV7-6 and TRBJ2-2, reads GAGVSQSPRYKVTKRGQDVALRCDPISGHVSLYWYRQALGQGPEFLTYFNYEAQQDKSGLPNDRFSAERPEGSISTLTIQRTEQRDSAMYRCASGSGERDPTGELFFGEGSRLTVL.

This chain links TRBV15 with TRBJ1-5, with a weak D call TRBD1 (6 bases). V dropped 8 bases and J dropped 7 bases, with 21 bases sitting between them. CDR3 length equals 15 residues. Germline CDR1 and CDR2: LNHNV and YYDKDF (reference sequence). CDR3 protein: CATGLAGAMYQPQHF. The CDR3 DNA follows: TGTGCCACCGGGTTGGCGGGGGCGATGTACCAGCCCCAGCATTTT. The entire variable domain, with the rest obtained from reference TRBV15 and TRBJ1-5, is as follows: DAMVIQNPRYQVTQFGKPVTLSCSQTLNHNVMYWYQQKSSQAPKLLFHYYDKDFNNEADTPDNFQSRRPNTSFCFLDIRSPGLGDTAMYLCATGLAGAMYQPQHFGDGTRLSIL.

The genes are TRBV6-1 and TRBJ1-5; possibly TRBD1 for D (6 bases). CDR1 and CDR2 from the germline V gene are MNHNS and SASEGT. CDR3 length equals 15 residues. Trimming took 7 bases from V and 2 from J, leaving 15 bases between them. This CDR3 is CASIQRGIGNQPQHF. CDR3 sequence (DNA): TGTGCCAGCATCCAAAGGGGGATCGGCAATCAGCCCCAGCATTTT.

The chain carries TRBV30 and TRBJ1-2; D gene ambiguous. CDR3 size: 14 residues. Germline CDR1 and CDR2: GTSNPN and SVGIG (reference sequence). Trimming stripped 1 base from V and 3 bases from J, with 12 bases between. The CDR3 bases are TGTGCCTGGAGTGCTGAGATCGTTTACTATGGCTACACCTTC. Translation: CAWSAEIVYYGYTF.

This clone was found a few times. The chain's CDR3 is CASRDLIADGREAFF. The CDR3 DNA follows: TGTGCCAGCAGAGACCTAATAGCGGACGGCCGTGAAGCTTTCTTT. The gene calls are TRBV6-5 and TRBJ1-1; D is ambiguous. Germline CDR1 and CDR2: MNHEY and SVGAGI. The CDR3 length is 15 residues. With 6 bases removed from V and 7 bases from J, the gap between germline ends came to 21 bases.

This clone was seen a single time. This sequence joins TRBV4-3 and TRBJ2-5, with TRBD2 identical over 8 bases. The V gene end was trimmed by 2 bases and the J gene end by 4 bases; junction bases not matched to a gene: 6. Germline-derived CDR1 and CDR2 are LGHNA and YSLEER. This CDR3 contains 15 residues. The CDR3 protein is CASSQIPGRGETQYF. The CDR3 coding sequence is TGCGCCAGCAGCCAAATACCCGGGAGGGGAGAGACCCAGTACTTC.

This clone occurred a few times. The rearrangement joins TRBV6-6 to TRBJ1-3, with D maybe TRBD1 (6 bases). Per the germline V gene, CDR1 is MNHNY and CDR2 is SVGAGI (reference sequence). The ends were cut back, 6 bases at V and 0 bases at J, with 12 bases in the middle. The CDR3 length is 15 residues. The chain's CDR3 is CASRATGLSGNTIYF. In nucleotides, the CDR3 is TGTGCCAGCAGGGCGACAGGACTCTCTGGAAACACCATATATTTT.

This CDR3 reads CASSPDRGSLSAQHF. The CDR3 bases are TGTGCCAGCAGCCCGGACAGGGGATCCTTGTCGGCCCAGCATTTT. The gene calls are TRBV7-2 and TRBJ1-5, with 9 bases that match TRBD1. V trimming: 5 bases; J trimming: 11 bases; junction bases outside the gene matches: 13. Per the germline V gene, CDR1 is SGHTA and CDR2 is FQGNSA. This CDR3 has 15 residues.

This clone was seen just once. V and J are TRBV6-4 and TRBJ2-3; 10 bases align to TRBD2. V lost 6 bases and J lost 1; bases outside the gene matches: 4. The germline V gene encodes CDR1 MRHNA and CDR2 SNTAGT. The CDR3 has 15 residues. The CDR3 region is CASSLAGAGTDTQYF. CDR3 DNA sequence: TGTGCCAGCAGCCTAGCGGGAGCGGGCACAGATACGCAGTATTTT.

This clone appeared a single time. The rearrangement uses TRBV28 and TRBJ1-4, with D hard to call. This CDR3 is built from 11 residues. Germline V gene lookup returns CDR1 MDHEN and CDR2 SYDVKM. Deletions cut 6 bases from V and 4 bases from J, with 3 bases between. The CDR3 DNA sequence: TGTGCCAGCAGCCTTAATGAAAAACTGTTTTTT. Translation: CASSLNEKLFF.

This clone was observed once. The rearrangement links TRBV9 to TRBJ1-1, with TRBD1 identical over 12 bases. V lost 0 bases and J lost 11; bases outside the gene matches: 14. Germline CDR1 reads SGDLS; CDR2 reads YYNGEE. This CDR3 is 17 amino acids long. CDR3 bases: TGTGCCAGCAGCGTAGACCCCGGGGGGACAGGGGGCGCGAGGGCTTTCTTT. It encodes CASSVDPGGTGGARAFF.

By proportion, this clone is medium-sized. The chain couples TRBV27 to TRBJ1-1; D is unresolved. Germline V gene data show CDR1 as MNHEY and CDR2 as SMNVEV (reference sequence). The germline V and J ends were trimmed by 6 bases and 4 bases, with 21 bases remaining between them. There are 16 residues in the CDR3. The CDR3 spells CASRAVTPGVGTEAFF. CDR3 bases: TGTGCCAGCAGGGCTGTTACCCCCGGGGTGGGCACTGAAGCTTTCTTT.

The CDR3 DNA sequence: TGTGCCAGCAGCTTAGCGGAAGCCCTGGGACTAGCATCCTACGAGCAGTACTTC. This translates into CASSLAEALGLASYEQYF. The chain carries TRBV7-6 and TRBJ2-7, with TRBD2 identical over 9 bases. Germline V CDR1 and CDR2: SGHVS, FNYEAQ. The CDR3 covers 18 residues. Trimming took 0 bases from V and 1 from J; bases not matched to a gene: 10. The whole variable domain, remainder taken from reference TRBV7-6 and TRBJ2-7, is GAGVSQSPRYKVTKRGQDVALRCDPISGHVSLYWYRQALGQGPEFLTYFNYEAQQDKSGLPNDRFSAERPEGSISTLTIQRTEQRDSAMYRCASSLAEALGLASYEQYFGPGTRLTVT.

This clone was observed once. The chain combines TRBV9 with TRBJ2-7, with no clear D. The V gene lost 0 bases and the J gene lost 4 bases, with 8 bases spanning the gap. Germline CDR1 and CDR2: SGDLS and YYNGEE. This CDR3 has 13 amino acids. CDR3 sequence (DNA): TGTGCCAGCAGCGTAGACAGCACTTACGAGCAGTACTTC. It yields the protein CASSVDSTYEQYF.

The chain uses TRBV7-6 and TRBJ2-2, with 8 bases identical to TRBD2. This CDR3 has 16 amino acids. Germline V lookup: CDR1 SGHVS, CDR2 FNYEAQ. V shed 5 bases, J shed 4 bases, and the junction held 9 bases outside the gene matches. The CDR3 spells CASSRAGTSGTGELFF. Written as DNA, the CDR3 is TGTGCCAGCAGCAGAGCGGGGACTAGTGGCACCGGGGAGCTGTTTTTT. Drawing the rest from reference TRBV7-6 and TRBJ2-2, the complete variable domain is GAGVSQSPRYKVTKRGQDVALRCDPISGHVSLYWYRQALGQGPEFLTYFNYEAQQDKSGLPNDRFSAERPEGSISTLTIQRTEQRDSAMYRCASSRAGTSGTGELFFGEGSRLTVL.

The chain employs TRBV29-1 and TRBJ2-1, with TRBD2 matching 13 bases. The CDR3 is made up of 17 amino acids. Germline CDR1 reads SQVTM; CDR2 reads ANQGSEA. J was trimmed by 6 bases and V by 0 bases; bases with no gene match: 8. Here the CDR3 reads CSVEDPRTSGSLNEQFF. The DNA of the CDR3 is TGCAGCGTTGAAGATCCTCGGACTAGCGGGAGCCTCAATGAGCAGTTCTTC.